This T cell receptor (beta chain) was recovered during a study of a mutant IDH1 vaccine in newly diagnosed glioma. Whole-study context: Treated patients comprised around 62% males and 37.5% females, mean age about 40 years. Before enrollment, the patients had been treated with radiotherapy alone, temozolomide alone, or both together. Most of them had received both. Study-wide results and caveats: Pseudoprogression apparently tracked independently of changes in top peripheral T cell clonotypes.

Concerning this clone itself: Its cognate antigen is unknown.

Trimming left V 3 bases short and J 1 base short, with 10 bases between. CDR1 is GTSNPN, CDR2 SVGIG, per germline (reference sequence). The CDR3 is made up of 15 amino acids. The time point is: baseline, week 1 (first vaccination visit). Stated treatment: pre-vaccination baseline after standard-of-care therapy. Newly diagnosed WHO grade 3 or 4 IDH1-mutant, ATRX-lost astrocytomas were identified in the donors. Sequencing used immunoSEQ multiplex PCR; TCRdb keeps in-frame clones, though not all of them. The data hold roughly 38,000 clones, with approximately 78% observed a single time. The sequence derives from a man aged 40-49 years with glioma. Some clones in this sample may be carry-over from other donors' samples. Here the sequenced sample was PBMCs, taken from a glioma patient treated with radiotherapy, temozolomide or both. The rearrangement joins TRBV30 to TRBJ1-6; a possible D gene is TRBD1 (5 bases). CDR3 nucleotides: TGTGCCTGGAGACGGGGGATGTCCTATAATTCACCCCTCCACTTT. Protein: CAWRRGMSYNSPLHF.